Included here is one T cell receptor (beta chain) sequence, with context. The V and J ends lost 1 base and 6 bases, in that order; junction bases with no gene match: 8. Per the germline V gene, CDR1 is SNHLY and CDR2 is FYNNEI. This CDR3 is 15 amino acids long. This specimen belongs to a study of blood T cell repertoires in COVID-19. Overall study: Sites across the United States, Italy and Spain contributed samples from acute and convalescent COVID-19. T cells, B-cell-depleted T cells, or PBMCs supplied cDNA or gDNA.

Assay used: immunoSEQ multiplex PCR; TCRdb lists only in-frame clones, some missing. The repertoire has some 200,000 clones, 84% of them found once; the top ten carry approximately 5.1%. The sequenced material came from peripheral blood. The V and J genes are TRBV2 and TRBJ2-7, with 8 bases aligning to TRBD2. The clonotype was recovered from an older woman who had recovered from COVID-19. As DNA, the CDR3 is TGTGCCAGCAGTGAAGGCGGGGGGTGGGTAGGCGAGCAGTACTTC. It yields the protein CASSEGGGWVGEQYF.